The source of this T cell receptor (beta chain) is a study of human CD8 memory T cell subsets. Investigators built TCR beta libraries using UMI-labeled 5' RACE. TCRdb reprocessed the 5' RACE reads, with one entry per CDR3 protein and no DNA. The sample holds approximately 7,000 distinct CDR3 sequences. The source of this sequence is a human donor in good health. What was sequenced was CD8+ stem-like memory T cells (TSCM and TCM) sorted from PBMCs. The subset: stem-like memory CD8 T cells (TSTEM), CCR7+ PD-1- TIGIT-.

The CDR3 here is CASSLAGGPSDIQYF. This chain uses TRBV18 with TRBJ2-4; TCRdb calls TRBD2, which cannot be checked without DNA. The germline V gene encodes CDR1 KGHSH and CDR2 LQKENI. This CDR3 comprises 15 residues. Drawing the rest from reference TRBV18 and TRBJ2-4, the complete variable domain is NAGVMQNPRHLVRRRGQEARLRCSPMKGHSHVYWYRQLPEEGLKFMVYLQKENIIDESGMPKERFSAEFPKEGPSILRIQQVVRGDSAAYFCASSLAGGPSDIQYFGAGTRLSVL.